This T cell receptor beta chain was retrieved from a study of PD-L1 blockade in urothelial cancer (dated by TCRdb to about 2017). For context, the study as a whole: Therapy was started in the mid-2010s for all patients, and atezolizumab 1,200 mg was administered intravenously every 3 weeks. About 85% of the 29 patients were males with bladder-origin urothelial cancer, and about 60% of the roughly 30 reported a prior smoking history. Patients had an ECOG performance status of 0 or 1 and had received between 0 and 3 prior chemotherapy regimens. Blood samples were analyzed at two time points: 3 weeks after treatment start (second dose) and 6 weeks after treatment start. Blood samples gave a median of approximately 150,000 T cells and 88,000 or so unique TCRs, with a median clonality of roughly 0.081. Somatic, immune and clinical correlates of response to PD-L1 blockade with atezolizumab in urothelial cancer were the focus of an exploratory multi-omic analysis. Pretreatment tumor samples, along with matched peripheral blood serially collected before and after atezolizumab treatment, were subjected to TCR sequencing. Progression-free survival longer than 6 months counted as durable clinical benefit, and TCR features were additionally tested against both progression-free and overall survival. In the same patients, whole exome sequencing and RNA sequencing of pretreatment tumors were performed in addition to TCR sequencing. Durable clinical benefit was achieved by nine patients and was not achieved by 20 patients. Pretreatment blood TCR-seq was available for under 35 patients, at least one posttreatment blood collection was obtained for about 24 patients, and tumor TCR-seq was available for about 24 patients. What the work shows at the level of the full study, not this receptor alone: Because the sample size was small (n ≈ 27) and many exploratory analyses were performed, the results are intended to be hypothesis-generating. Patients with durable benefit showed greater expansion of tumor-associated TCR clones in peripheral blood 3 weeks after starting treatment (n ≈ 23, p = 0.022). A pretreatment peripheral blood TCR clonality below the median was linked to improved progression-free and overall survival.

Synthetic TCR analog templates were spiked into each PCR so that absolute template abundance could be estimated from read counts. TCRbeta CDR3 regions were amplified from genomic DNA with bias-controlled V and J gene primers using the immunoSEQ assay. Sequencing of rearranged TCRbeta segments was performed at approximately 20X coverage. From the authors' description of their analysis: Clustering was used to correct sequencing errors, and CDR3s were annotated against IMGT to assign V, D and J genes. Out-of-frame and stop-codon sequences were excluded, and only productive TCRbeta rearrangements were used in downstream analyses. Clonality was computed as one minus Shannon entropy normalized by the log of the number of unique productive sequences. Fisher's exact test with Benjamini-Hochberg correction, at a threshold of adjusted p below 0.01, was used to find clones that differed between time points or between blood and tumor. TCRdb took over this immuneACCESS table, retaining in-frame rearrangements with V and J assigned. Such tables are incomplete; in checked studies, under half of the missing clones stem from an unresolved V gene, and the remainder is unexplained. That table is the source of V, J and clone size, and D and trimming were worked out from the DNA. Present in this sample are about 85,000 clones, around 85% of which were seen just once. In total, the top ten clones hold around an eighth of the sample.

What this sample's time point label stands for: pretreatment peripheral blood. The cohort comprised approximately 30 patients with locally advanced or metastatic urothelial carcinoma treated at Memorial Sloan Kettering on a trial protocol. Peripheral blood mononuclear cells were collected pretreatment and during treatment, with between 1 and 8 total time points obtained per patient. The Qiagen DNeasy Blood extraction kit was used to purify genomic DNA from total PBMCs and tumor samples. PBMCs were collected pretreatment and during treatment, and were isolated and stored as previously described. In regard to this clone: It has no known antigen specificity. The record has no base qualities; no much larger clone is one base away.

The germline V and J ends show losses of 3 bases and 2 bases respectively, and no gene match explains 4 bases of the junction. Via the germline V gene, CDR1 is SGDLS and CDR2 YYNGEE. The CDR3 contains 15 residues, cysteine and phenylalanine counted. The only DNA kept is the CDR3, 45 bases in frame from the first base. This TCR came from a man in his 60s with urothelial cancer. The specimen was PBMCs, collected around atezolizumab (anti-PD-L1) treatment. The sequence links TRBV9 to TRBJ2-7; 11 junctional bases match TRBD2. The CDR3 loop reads CASSGGLAATYEQYF. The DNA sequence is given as TGTGCCAGCAGCGGGGGACTAGCGGCCACCTACGAGCAGTACTTC.